This record covers a single T cell receptor beta chain. This entry is derived from a study of cytotoxic CD8 clonotypes in ibrutinib-treated CLL. Germline-derived CDR1 and CDR2 are SGDLS and YYNGEE. CDR3 size: 14 residues. V was clipped by 0 bases and J by 2 bases, with 9 bases between them. The repertoire was sequenced with immunoSEQ multiplex PCR; TCRdb's copy has only in-frame clones and lacks some. The data contain about 57,000 clones, roughly three fifths of them seen just once; the ten biggest clones take up just over 20%. The sequence was obtained from a human donor with chronic lymphocytic leukemia. The chain combines TRBV9 with TRBJ2-7; D remains ambiguous. The specimen comprised PBMCs, sampled after 24 months of ibrutinib treatment. The CDR3: CASSVATDPYEQYV. The CDR3 DNA reads TGTGCCAGCAGCGTAGCTACAGACCCCTACGAGCAGTACGTC.